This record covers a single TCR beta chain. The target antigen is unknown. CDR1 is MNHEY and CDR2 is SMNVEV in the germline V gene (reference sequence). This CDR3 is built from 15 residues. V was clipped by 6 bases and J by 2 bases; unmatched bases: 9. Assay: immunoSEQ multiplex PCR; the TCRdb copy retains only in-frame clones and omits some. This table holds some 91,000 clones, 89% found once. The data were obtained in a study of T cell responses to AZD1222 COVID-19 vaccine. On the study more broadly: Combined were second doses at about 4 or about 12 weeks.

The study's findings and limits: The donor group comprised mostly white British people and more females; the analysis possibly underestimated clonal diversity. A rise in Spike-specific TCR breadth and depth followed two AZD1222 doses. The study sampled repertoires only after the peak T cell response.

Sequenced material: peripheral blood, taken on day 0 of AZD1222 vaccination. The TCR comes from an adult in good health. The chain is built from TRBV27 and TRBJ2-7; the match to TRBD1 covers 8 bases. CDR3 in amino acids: CASRPSRDRPYEQYF. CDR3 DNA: TGTGCCAGCAGGCCGTCTCGGGACAGGCCCTACGAGCAGTACTTC.